This T cell receptor beta chain was obtained from a study of blood T cell repertoires in COVID-19 (dated by TCRdb to 2020 to 2021). For the study in its entirety: Samples from collaborators originated in the United States, Italy and Spain and spanned both the acute and convalescent phases of COVID-19. The material from the prospective study consisted of cDNA or gDNA derived from T cells, B-cell-depleted T cells, or PBMCs. Deeply sampled blood TCRbeta repertoires from subjects exposed to, actively infected with, or recovered from COVID-19 were included in the dataset. The repertoires were released in a freely available public database intended as a resource for research on the immune response to SARS-CoV-2. The samples were drawn from the first 160 participants of the ongoing ImmuneRACE study and from about 1,200 subjects provided by 6 global collaborators. The sample metadata nearly always contained a de-identified subject ID, COVID-19 status, age in years and sex. Where available, HLA class I and class II types were taken from metadata supplied by the sample provider and were not determined by assay-based typing. Study-wide conclusions, independent of this receptor: Clinical and demographic metadata were provided uncurated, with the amount varying by source and participant.

CDR1 and CDR2 are drawn from the germline V gene (reference sequence): LNHNV, YYDKDF. Unmatched junction bases come to 4, with V trimmed by 3 bases and J by 4 bases. Measured from the cysteine to the phenylalanine, the CDR3 is 14 residues long. Only the CDR3 DNA stays, 42 bases, in frame from base 1. TCRbeta CDR3 regions were amplified from genomic DNA using the immunoSEQ Assay, a bias-controlled multiplex PCR. In the source study's methods: Within the assay, amplification of reference gene primers was used to estimate how many nucleated cells each sample contained. To quantify the absolute abundance of each unique TCRbeta CDR3 rearrangement, sequence reads were collapsed and filtered. For each sample, productive Simpson clonality was calculated as the square root of Simpson's diversity index over productive rearrangements. The table comes from immuneACCESS by way of TCRdb, which keeps in-frame sequences with V and J called. Part of the clones is missing from these tables; in studies checked, under half for an unresolved V gene and the rest for unknown reasons. V, J and clone size derive from that table, while D and trimming were established from the DNA sequence. Recorded for this sample are 200,000 to 250,000 clones; about nine tenths of them occurred a single time. The ten largest make up 1.5% to 2% of the sample.

Collaborating institutions collected whole blood in K2EDTA tubes following their own protocols. For TCRbeta analysis, collaborators shipped samples in one of three forms: frozen whole blood, isolated PBMCs, or DNA extracted from either of those sample types. Regarding this clone: No cognate antigen has been identified for it. Qualities for individual bases were not recorded, and no much larger clone is one base off.

Recombination joined TRBV15 with TRBJ1-1, and TRBD1 aligns with 8 junction nucleotides. Material for sequencing was peripheral blood. The sequence derives from a man between 65 and 80 years old with acute or convalescent COVID-19. The DNA sequence is TGTGCCACCAGCAGGAACAGGGGGGGCACTGAAGCTTTCTTT. Its translation reads: CATSRNRGGTEAFF.